The 11 T cell receptor beta chains reported below all come from one sample, sequenced in a study of identical twins. TCRdb passed the 5' RACE reads through MiXCR, listing each CDR3 protein once. The profile shows about 530,000 distinct CDR3 sequences, 20% to 25% of them singletons. These same records also appear under a second study, on yellow fever vaccine responses in identical twins.

Material: CD4+ T cells sorted from blood. The receptor set was obtained from a woman aged 18-29 years in good health.

This clonotype was detected only a few times. V is TRBV12-3 or TRBV12-4 and J is TRBJ1-1; the D is unclear. V was pared by 2 bases and J by 0 bases, with 7 bases between. CDR3 size: 14 residues. The CDR3 DNA sequence: TGTGCCAGCAGTTTACAGGTCATGAACACTGAAGCTTTCTTT. This sequence encodes CASSLQVMNTEAFF.

This clonotype was detected only a few times. The J gene is TRBJ2-1, the V gene TRBV12-3 or TRBV12-4, with a tentative D call TRBD2 (5 bases). The CDR3 spans 16 residues. The V and J ends lost 5 bases and 5 bases respectively, with 19 bases between them. CDR3: CASSQRPWTGDNEQFF. The CDR3 DNA reads TGTGCCAGCAGTCAACGACCCTGGACTGGCGACAATGAGCAGTTCTTC.

This clonotype was found many times. This chain joins TRBV12-3 or TRBV12-4 and TRBJ1-5; 7 bases agree with TRBD1. With V trimmed by 7 bases and J by 0 bases, 9 bases remained unmatched. The CDR3 is made up of 16 amino acids. In DNA form, the CDR3 reads TGTGCCAGCACCCCCGGAGGGACAGTTAGCAATCAGCCCCAGCATTTT. Its translation: CASTPGGTVSNQPQHF.

The chain links TRBV12-3 or TRBV12-4 to TRBJ2-5; the D gene could be TRBD1 or TRBD2 (5 bases each). The germline V and J ends were trimmed by 1 base and 7 bases, with 13 bases remaining between them. This CDR3 spans 14 amino acids. The CDR3 DNA follows: TGTGCCAGCAGTTTAGAACTAGGTAGGGGGACCCAGTACTTC. Translation: CASSLELGRGTQYF.

In the case of this clonotype: The junction and the germline gene differ at one end; a read error may be behind it. The CDR3 bases are TGCGCCAGCTGTGAACAGGGAGTAGGAGAAAAACTGTTTTTT. Residues: CASCEQGVGEKLFF. The chain combines TRBV10-2 with TRBJ1-4, with a tentative D call TRBD1 (6 bases). CDR3 length equals 14 residues. Germline CDR1 and CDR2: WSHSY and SAAADI.

The chain uses TRBV7-9 and TRBJ2-1; 12 positions match TRBD2. The CDR3 contains 15 residues. After removal of 5 bases from V and 7 bases from J, the junction contained 6 bases not matched to a gene. Germline-derived CDR1 and CDR2 are SEHNR and FQNEAQ (reference sequence). CDR3 sequence reads: CASSAALAGGNEQFF. In DNA form, the CDR3 reads TGTGCCAGCAGCGCGGCACTAGCGGGGGGTAATGAGCAGTTCTTC.

This chain joins TRBV24-1 and TRBJ2-7; the D gene could be TRBD1 or TRBD2 (6 bases each). Trimming stripped 4 bases from V and 0 bases from J, with 15 bases between. CDR3 size: 16 residues. Per the germline V gene, CDR1 is KGHDR and CDR2 is SFDVKD. CDR3 loop: CATSDLIGGFSYEQYV. The CDR3 bases are TGTGCCACCAGTGACCTAATAGGGGGGTTCTCCTACGAGCAGTACGTC.

This clonotype was found a few times. This rearrangement joins TRBV12-3 or TRBV12-4 to TRBJ2-7, with D perhaps being TRBD1 or TRBD2 (5 bases each). The CDR3 is 15 residues long. V was cut by 6 bases and J by 0 bases, with 15 bases left in between. For the CDR3, the DNA is TGTGCCAGCAGCCAAGGGACGGCGAGCTCCTACGAGCAGTACTTC. Translated, it gives CASSQGTASSYEQYF.

Comment on this clonotype: Its ends do not fully match the called genes, so a read error is possible. The CDR3: CASSEIQRNTGKLFF. CDR3 bases: TGTGCCAGCAGTGAAATCCAGAGGAACACCGGGAAGCTGTTTTTT. This chain links TRBV2 with TRBJ2-2, with D perhaps TRBD2 (5 bases). The CDR3 runs to 15 residues. Germline V gene data show CDR1 as SNHLY and CDR2 as FYNNEI.

This clonotype was seen a handful of times. The V call is TRBV19, the J call TRBJ2-5; unclear D gene. Germline V gene sequence: CDR1 LNHDA, CDR2 SQIVND (reference sequence). V was cut by 4 bases and J by 5 bases, with 11 bases left in between. This CDR3 is built from 13 residues. As DNA, the CDR3 is TGTGCCAGTAGTAAGACCCGAGGCGAGACCCAGTACTTC. Amino acids: CASSKTRGETQYF.

A word on this clonotype: Mismatch with germline at one junction end may stem from a read error. The chain joins TRBV24-1 to TRBJ1-1; tentatively, D is TRBD1 (6 bases). The CDR3 is made up of 13 amino acids. Germline assignment: CDR1 KGHDR and CDR2 SFDVKD. The CDR3 region is CATSDAPRGEAFF. CDR3 DNA: TGTGCCACCAGTGACGCCCCGAGGGGGGAAGCCTTCTTT.